This is a list of T cell receptor beta chains from one sample in a study of blood T cell repertoires in COVID-19. Sequencing used immunoSEQ multiplex PCR; TCRdb keeps in-frame clones, though not all of them. The sample holds just under 300,000 clones, around nine tenths seen once. Sequencing was done on a sample of peripheral blood. Receptors were obtained from a man in his 70s with acute or convalescent COVID-19. The CDR3 runs from the conserved cysteine through the conserved F or W. A D gene is named only where the DNA matches it firmly. Clone size is stated in some rows and not others, as once, few, many or a class when expanded.

v_gene,abundance,len,d_gene,j_gene,CDR3nt,CDR3aa
TRBV30,-,14,TRBD2,TRBJ2-2,TGTGCCTGGAGTCGGGACTATTTTATCGGGGAGCTGTTTTTT,CAWSRDYFIGELFF
TRBV18,-,13,-,TRBJ1-4,TGTGCCAGCTCAAGGCAGGGAAGAGAAAAACTGTTTTTT,CASSRQGREKLFF
TRBV10-2,-,15,TRBD2,TRBJ2-2,TGCGCCAGCAGTGACAGCGGGAGGGCGGCTGGGGAGCTGTTTTTT,CASSDSGRAAGELFF
TRBV5-6,-,16,-,TRBJ1-1,TGTGCCAGCAGCTTGACGGGGATAAGATGGACCACTGAAGCTTTCTTT,CASSLTGIRWTTEAFF
TRBV18,-,14,-,TRBJ2-1,TGTGCCAGCTCACCTATGGCTTCCTACAATGAGCAGTTCTTC,CASSPMASYNEQFF
TRBV18,-,16,-,TRBJ2-7,TGTGCCAGCTCACCACAAGGCAGGCAAAGCTCCTACGAGCAGTACTTC,CASSPQGRQSSYEQYF
TRBV7-2,-,15,TRBD2,TRBJ2-2,TGTGCCAGCAGCTTTGGTAGCGGGAAGTCCGGGGAGCTGTTTTTT,CASSFGSGKSGELFF
TRBV6-5,-,14,TRBD1,TRBJ1-4,TGTGCCAGCAGTTACGACAGGGGAAATGAAAAACTGTTTTTT,CASSYDRGNEKLFF
TRBV9,-,16,-,TRBJ1-2,TGTGCCAGCAACCGGCTAAGTACAGGATCGAACTATGGCTACACCTTC,CASNRLSTGSNYGYTF
TRBV13,-,15,TRBD1,TRBJ2-5,TGTGCCAGCAGCTTGAGACAGGGGGACCAAGAGACCCAGTACTTC,CASSLRQGDQETQYF
TRBV4-3,-,15,TRBD1,TRBJ1-4,TGCGCCAGCAGCCATGGGGACAGGGACGAGGAAAAACTGTTTTTT,CASSHGDRDEEKLFF
TRBV3-1/TRBV3-2,-,21,TRBD1,TRBJ2-7,TGTGCCAGCAGCCAAGAATCCCACTCAGGGGGACCAGGAAGGGCTTACTACGAGCAGTACTTC,CASSQESHSGGPGRAYYEQYF
TRBV7-6,once,15,TRBD2,TRBJ2-7,TGTGCCAGCAGCGACCGACTAGCGGGAGGCAACGAGCAGTACTTC,CASSDRLAGGNEQYF
TRBV6-2/TRBV6-3,-,14,-,TRBJ2-5,TGTGCCAGCAGCCTGGACCATACGAGGGTGACCCAGTACTTC,CASSLDHTRVTQYF
TRBV6-1,-,16,-,TRBJ1-4,TGTGCCAGCAGTGTTATGGGCAGGGCGACAAATGAAAAACTGTTTTTT,CASSVMGRATNEKLFF
TRBV7-2,-,15,-,TRBJ2-1,TGTGCCAGCAGCTCAACAGGGAGCTCCTACAATGAGCAGTTCTTC,CASSSTGSSYNEQFF
TRBV2,-,15,-,TRBJ1-1,TGTGCCAGCAGTGACTCAGTAATTGGGGGGACTGAAGCTTTCTTT,CASSDSVIGGTEAFF
TRBV10-1,-,20,-,TRBJ2-6,TGCGCCAGCAGTGGCGGGTCCACAGGGAGGGGTCTCTCTGGGGCCAACGTCCTGACTTTC,CASSGGSTGRGLSGANVLTF
TRBV10-3,few,12,TRBD1,TRBJ1-1,TGTGCCAGTACAGGGGAAGGCACTGAAGCTTTCTTT,CASTGEGTEAFF
TRBV6-5,-,11,TRBD2,TRBJ2-1,TGTGCCAGCTCGCGGGAGAATGAGCAGTTCTTC,CASSRENEQFF
TRBV20-1,-,15,TRBD1,TRBJ2-3,TGCAGTGCTAGTTTGGCAGGGGGCAGGACAGATACGCAGTATTTT,CSASLAGGRTDTQYF
TRBV24-1,-,16,-,TRBJ1-4,TGTGCCACCAGTGACTCAGGGGCGGCAACTAATGAAAAACTGTTTTTT,CATSDSGAATNEKLFF
TRBV5-1,few,17,TRBD1,TRBJ1-2,TGCGCCAGCAGGTTACAGGGGCCACCTTTTTTGGACTATGGCTACACCTTC,CASRLQGPPFLDYGYTF
TRBV3-1/TRBV3-2,-,15,-,TRBJ1-5,TGTGCCAGCAGCCAAGATTTTTCGGGAGGGCAGCCCCAGCATTTT,CASSQDFSGGQPQHF
TRBV4-2,-,15,-,TRBJ2-2,TGTGCCAGCAGCCCCGGGGGGCGAGACACCGGGGAGCTGTTTTTT,CASSPGGRDTGELFF
TRBV7-2,-,14,-,TRBJ2-3,TGTGCCAGCAGCTTAGGACTAAACACAGATACGCAGTATTTT,CASSLGLNTDTQYF
TRBV4-1,-,15,TRBD1,TRBJ1-1,TGCGCCAGCAGCATACCGGGACAGACGAACACTGAAGCTTTCTTT,CASSIPGQTNTEAFF
TRBV11-2,-,12,-,TRBJ2-7,TGTGCCAGCAGCTTCGGCGCGGGCGAGCAGTACTTC,CASSFGAGEQYF
TRBV30,-,12,-,TRBJ2-3,TGTGCCTGGAATGGGGCCACAGATACGCAGTATTTT,CAWNGATDTQYF
TRBV28,few,14,-,TRBJ1-4,TGTGCCAGCAGTCTTCGAGGGGGACAAGAAAAACTGTTTTTT,CASSLRGGQEKLFF
TRBV11-2,-,17,TRBD1,TRBJ2-5,TGTGCCAGCAGCTCTAGGGCTCGCAGGGACAGCCAAGAGACCCAGTACTTC,CASSSRARRDSQETQYF
TRBV7-2,-,13,-,TRBJ2-7,TGTGCCAGCGAGGGGGGGTACCCCTACGAGCAGTACTTC,CASEGGYPYEQYF
TRBV13,-,19,TRBD2,TRBJ2-3,TGTGCCAGCAGCTTAGTACGAGGGACTAGCGGGACAAGCACAGATACGCAGTATTTT,CASSLVRGTSGTSTDTQYF
TRBV18,once,15,-,TRBJ2-2,TGTGCCAGCTCACCAAGACAGCCGAACACCGGGGAGCTGTTTTTT,CASSPRQPNTGELFF
TRBV11-1,few,14,TRBD1,TRBJ1-2,TGTGCCAGCAGCCCTCAGACAGGGGACTATGGCTACACCTTC,CASSPQTGDYGYTF
TRBV10-3,-,13,-,TRBJ2-1,TGTGCCATCAGTGACCCACAGGGCAATGAGCAGTTCTTC,CAISDPQGNEQFF
TRBV7-8,-,16,-,TRBJ2-2,TGTGCCAGCAGCGTACGAGAGGCCACGAACACCGGGGAGCTGTTTTTT,CASSVREATNTGELFF
TRBV7-7,-,17,TRBD2,TRBJ2-1,TGTGCCAGCAGTCCAAGGCCCGGGACTAGCGGATACAATGAGCAGTTCTTC,CASSPRPGTSGYNEQFF
TRBV5-4,-,14,-,TRBJ2-3,TGTGCCAGCAGCTCGGGGGATGGTGCAGATACGCAGTATTTT,CASSSGDGADTQYF
TRBV28,once,13,-,TRBJ2-1,TGTGCCAGCAGTTCAGGGACCTACAATGAGCAGTTCTTC,CASSSGTYNEQFF
TRBV19,-,14,-,TRBJ1-5,TGTGCCAGTAGTGCCGAACAGGGAATCCAGCCCCAGCATTTT,CASSAEQGIQPQHF
TRBV6-5,few,15,TRBD1,TRBJ2-1,TGTGCCAGCAGTCCACAGGGGATTTCCTACAATGAGCAGTTCTTC,CASSPQGISYNEQFF
TRBV4-3,-,16,-,TRBJ1-1,TGCGCCAGCAGCCAAGTGTACGGAGGGATCGACACTGAAGCTTTCTTT,CASSQVYGGIDTEAFF
TRBV28,-,15,-,TRBJ1-2,TGTGCCACCCGAGAAATGGGGGGGGACCCCTATGGCTACACCTTC,CATREMGGDPYGYTF
TRBV24-1,-,14,TRBD2,TRBJ2-2,TGTGCCACCAGGGAAGCGGGGGTTACCGGGGAGCTGTTTTTT,CATREAGVTGELFF
TRBV6-5,-,13,TRBD1,TRBJ1-5,TGTGCCAGCAGTCGGACAGGGGGCCAGCCCCAGCATTTT,CASSRTGGQPQHF